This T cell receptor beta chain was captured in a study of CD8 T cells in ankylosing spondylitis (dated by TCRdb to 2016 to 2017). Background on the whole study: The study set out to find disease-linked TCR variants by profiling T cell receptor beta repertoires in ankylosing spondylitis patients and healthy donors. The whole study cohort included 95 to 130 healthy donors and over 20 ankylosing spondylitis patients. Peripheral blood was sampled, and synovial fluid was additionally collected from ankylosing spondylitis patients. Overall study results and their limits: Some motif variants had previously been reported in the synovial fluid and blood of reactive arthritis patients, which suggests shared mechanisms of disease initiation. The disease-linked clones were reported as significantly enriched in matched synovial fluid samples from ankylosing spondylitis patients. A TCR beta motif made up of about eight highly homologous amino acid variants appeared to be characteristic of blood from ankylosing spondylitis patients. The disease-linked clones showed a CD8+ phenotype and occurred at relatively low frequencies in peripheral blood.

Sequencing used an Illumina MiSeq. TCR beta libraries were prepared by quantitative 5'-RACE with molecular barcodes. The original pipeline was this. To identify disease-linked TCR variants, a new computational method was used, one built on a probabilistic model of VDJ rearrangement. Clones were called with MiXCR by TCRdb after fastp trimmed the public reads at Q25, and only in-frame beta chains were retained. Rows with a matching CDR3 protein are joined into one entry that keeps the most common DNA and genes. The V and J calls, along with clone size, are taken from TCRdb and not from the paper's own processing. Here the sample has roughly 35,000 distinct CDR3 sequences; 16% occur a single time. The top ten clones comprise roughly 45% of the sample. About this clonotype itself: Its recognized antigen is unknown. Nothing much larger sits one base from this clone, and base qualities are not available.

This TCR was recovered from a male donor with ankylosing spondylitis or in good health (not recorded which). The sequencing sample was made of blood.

The CDR3 protein: CASGRGPDTGELFF. Here is the DNA: TGCGCCAGCGGGCGGGGGCCGGACACCGGGGAGCTGTTTTTT. Rearrangement joined TRBV4-3 to TRBJ2-2; TRBD2 is a weak D gene call, 7 bases matching. From a lookup of the germline V gene, CDR1 and CDR2 are LGHNA and YSLEER. Reading from cysteine to phenylalanine, the CDR3 counts 14 amino acids. Solely the CDR3 DNA is kept, with 42 bases framed from the first base. The trim is 8 bases for V and 3 bases for J, with a gap of 13 bases between the germline ends.